This T cell receptor beta chain was observed in a study of blood T cell repertoires in COVID-19. Germline CDR1 reads SGHTS; CDR2 reads YDEGEE. With 5 bases clipped from V and 8 bases from J, the junction kept 3 bases outside the gene matches. This CDR3 contains 11 residues. Assay: immunoSEQ multiplex PCR; the TCRdb copy retains only in-frame clones and omits some. The sample contains 70,000 to 80,000 clones, more than 80% of which appear only once. Material: peripheral blood. The origin of this receptor is a woman over 75 with active or convalescent COVID-19. The chain employs TRBV5-8 and TRBJ1-1; TRBD1 matches at 7 bases. The CDR3 is CASRRQGEAFF. In nucleotides, the CDR3 is TGTGCCAGCAGACGACAGGGCGAAGCTTTCTTT. Based on the CDR3 plus reference TRBV5-8 and TRBJ1-1, the full variable domain is EAGVTQSPTHLIKTRGQQATLRCSPISGHTSVYWYQQALGLGLQFLLWYDEGEERNRGNFPPRFSGRQFPNYSSELNVNALELEDSALYLCASRRQGEAFFGQGTRLTVV.